This TCR beta chain emerged from a study of shared T cell receptors in the human thymus. Libraries were prepared by immunoSEQ multiplex PCR; TCRdb keeps only in-frame clonotypes and omits some of them. The sample lists 540,000 or so clones; about 80% were seen once. The CDR3 contains 17 residues. Looked up from germline, CDR1 is SGHDT and CDR2 is YYEEEE. Trimming cost V 4 bases and J 7 bases; bases outside gene matches: 10. In addition, the sample was reused for a study of human thymus T cells. From that study: In corrective heart surgery, resections were taken, and these provided the thymus tissue.

The sequenced sample consisted of thymocytes. The chain links TRBV5-6 to TRBJ2-1; 14 bases map to TRBD2. The source is a boy in the first two years of life with a congenital heart defect. This chain's CDR3 is CASSPGTSGRFWNEQFF. CDR3 bases: TGTGCCAGCAGCCCCGGGACTAGCGGGAGATTTTGGAATGAGCAGTTCTTC.